This record looks at one TCR beta chain sequence and its context. One junction end does not reproduce the germline sequence, and a read error may be involved. This record belongs to a study of blood T cell repertoires in COVID-19. Original analysis: Reference gene primers were amplified, and this amplification served to estimate nucleated cell counts. The repertoire was sequenced with immunoSEQ multiplex PCR; TCRdb's copy has only in-frame clones and lacks some. For V, J and clone size, that table is used; D and trimming come from the DNA. The data contain 150,000 to 200,000 clones, roughly four fifths of them seen just once; the ten biggest clones take up roughly 3%. Germline V gene lookup returns CDR1 SSHAT and CDR2 FNYEAQ (reference sequence). The CDR3 runs to 15 residues.

The V and J genes are TRBV7-7 and TRBJ2-5, with TRBD2 as a possible D gene (6 bases). Sequenced input: peripheral blood. This TCR was recovered from a human donor with acute or convalescent COVID-19. The donor label of this sample is uncertain. The chain's CDR3 is CASSLVGGEQETQYF. CDR3 nucleotides: TGTGCTAGCAGCTTAGTTGGCGGGGAACAAGAGACCCAGTACTTC.